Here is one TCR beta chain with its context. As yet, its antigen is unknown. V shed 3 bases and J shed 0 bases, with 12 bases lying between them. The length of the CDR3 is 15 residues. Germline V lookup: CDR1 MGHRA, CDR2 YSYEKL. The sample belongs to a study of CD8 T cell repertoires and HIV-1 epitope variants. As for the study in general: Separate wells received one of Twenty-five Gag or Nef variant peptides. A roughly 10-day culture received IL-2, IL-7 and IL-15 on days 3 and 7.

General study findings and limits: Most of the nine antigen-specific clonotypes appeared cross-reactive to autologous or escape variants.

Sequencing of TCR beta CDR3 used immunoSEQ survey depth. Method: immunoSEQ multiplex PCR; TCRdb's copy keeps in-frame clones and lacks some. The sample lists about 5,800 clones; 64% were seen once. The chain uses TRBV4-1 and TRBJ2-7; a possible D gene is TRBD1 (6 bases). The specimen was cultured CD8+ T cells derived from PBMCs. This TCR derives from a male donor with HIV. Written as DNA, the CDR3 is TGCGCCAGCAGCCAGATGACAGGAGCCTCCTACGAGCAGTACTTC. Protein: CASSQMTGASYEQYF.